One sample yielded the 26 T cell receptor beta chains listed below, sequenced in a study of blood T cell repertoires in COVID-19. The assay was immunoSEQ multiplex PCR, and TCRdb's table has in-frame clones only and misses some. The sample gives more than 110,000 clones, around 82% of which show up once; about 5.5% is in the top ten. Sequencing input: PBMCs or T cells enriched from blood (not recorded which). The origin of the receptors is a man aged 35 to 55 with acute COVID-19.

The V and J genes are TRBV4-2 and TRBJ2-3; tentatively, D is TRBD2 (6 bases). The V gene's germline CDR1 is LGHNA and CDR2 YNFKEQ. The CDR3 runs to 14 residues. Trimming removed 2 bases at V and 5 bases at J, with 11 bases between. CDR3 amino acids: CASSQKSGQDTQYF. CDR3 bases: TGTGCCAGCAGCCAAAAAAGCGGGCAAGATACGCAGTATTTT.

This chain joins TRBV2 and TRBJ2-1; TRBD2 agrees at 10 bases. Germline V gene data show CDR1 as SNHLY and CDR2 as FYNNEI. The CDR3 sequence is 15 residues long. V shed 4 bases and J 4 bases; nucleotides not matched to a gene: 4. In nucleotides, the CDR3 is TGTGCCAGCAGTGGGACTAGCGGAAGGTACAATGAGCAGTTCTTC. Translated, it gives CASSGTSGRYNEQFF. Filled out from reference TRBV2 and TRBJ2-1, the complete variable domain reads EPEVTQTPSHQVTQMGQEVILRCVPISNHLYFYWYRQILGQKVEFLVSFYNNEISEKSEIFDDQFSVERPDGSNFTLKIRSTKLEDSAMYFCASSGTSGRYNEQFFGPGTRLTVL.

The J gene is TRBJ2-2, the V gene TRBV30; TRBD2 aligns across 9 bases. V lost 2 bases, J lost 7 bases, and 8 bases stayed unmatched. The CDR3 extends over 15 amino acids. From germline, CDR1 is GTSNPN and CDR2 SVGIG (reference sequence). CDR3 sequence reads: CAWSTREGRLGELFF. The CDR3 DNA reads TGTGCCTGGAGTACGCGGGAGGGCCGTCTCGGGGAGCTGTTTTTT.

The V call is TRBV7-6, the J call TRBJ2-1; TRBD2 matches at 9 bases. Germline CDR1 SGHVS, CDR2 FNYEAQ. The ends lost 4 bases at V and 5 bases at J; junction bases unmatched: 6. The CDR3 runs to 15 residues. The CDR3 spells CASSSFSGRNNEQFF. DNA of the CDR3: TGTGCCAGCAGCTCCTTTAGCGGGAGAAACAATGAGCAGTTCTTC.

This sequence joins TRBV7-8 and TRBJ2-7; D is uncertain. The germline gives CDR1 SGHVS, CDR2 FQNEAQ. V was trimmed by 5 bases and J by 2 bases, leaving 4 bases between them. The CDR3 spans 11 residues. CDR3 DNA sequence: TGTGCCAGCAGCCATACCTACGAGCAGTACTTC. This sequence encodes CASSHTYEQYF.

CDR3 bases: TGTGCCAGTACTACCGGGACAGCTGGAAACACCATATATTTT. Its translation: CASTTGTAGNTIYF. This rearrangement joins TRBV9 to TRBJ1-3; the match to TRBD1 covers 7 bases. The CDR3 has 14 amino acids. Germline assignment: CDR1 SGDLS and CDR2 YYNGEE. The V and J ends lost 8 bases and 2 bases, in that order; junction bases with no gene match: 7.

The chain recombines TRBV18 with TRBJ2-2; TRBD1 matches at 8 bases. CDR1 KGHSH and CDR2 LQKENI come from the germline V gene. The CDR3 sequence is 15 residues long. V gave up 3 bases and J gave up 6 bases; unmatched junction bases: 6. CDR3 protein: CASSPESTGAGELFF. CDR3 nucleotides: TGTGCCAGCTCACCGGAATCGACAGGGGCCGGGGAGCTGTTTTTT.

J is TRBJ2-7 and V is TRBV27; possibly TRBD2 for D (6 bases). The CDR3 has 16 residues. Trimming left V 4 bases short and J 1 base short, with 17 bases between. The germline V gene encodes CDR1 MNHEY and CDR2 SMNVEV (reference sequence). The CDR3 bases are TGTGCCAGCAGTTACTCATTAGCGGTGGTTTCCTACGAGCAGTACTTC. Its translation is CASSYSLAVVSYEQYF.

This clone came up a few times. The chain couples TRBV28 to TRBJ2-1; D ambiguous. From germline, CDR1 is MDHEN and CDR2 SYDVKM. Deletions cut 5 bases from V and 4 bases from J, with 12 bases between. The CDR3 extends over 14 amino acids. Here the CDR3 reads CASSERGFYNEQFF. CDR3 nucleotide sequence: TGTGCCAGCAGTGAGCGAGGCTTTTACAATGAGCAGTTCTTC.

The chain links TRBV4-3 to TRBJ2-2; TRBD2 matches at 12 bases. V trimming: 1 base; J trimming: 8 bases; junction bases outside the gene matches: 2. CDR3 length: 15 residues. CDR1 and CDR2 from the germline V gene are LGHNA and YSLEER. The CDR3 here is CASSQGTSGKGELFF. CDR3 nucleotides: TGCGCCAGCAGCCAAGGGACTAGCGGGAAGGGGGAGCTGTTTTTT.

V usage is TRBV5-1 and J usage is TRBJ2-1, with TRBD2 matching over 10 bases. The CDR3 is made up of 17 amino acids. Germline CDR1 and CDR2: SGHRS and YFSETQ. V dropped 1 base and J dropped 0; count of bases not matched to a gene: 4. This chain's CDR3 is CASSLTSGTSSYNEQFF. The CDR3 DNA follows: TGCGCCAGCAGCTTGACTAGCGGGACAAGCTCCTACAATGAGCAGTTCTTC.

CDR3: CASSANPPSVSYNEQFF. CDR3 nucleotide sequence: TGTGCCAGCAGCGCCAATCCTCCTTCGGTCTCCTACAATGAGCAGTTCTTC. The chain recombines TRBV9 with TRBJ2-1; D call uncertain. The length of the CDR3 is 17 residues. V was cut by 3 bases and J by 0 bases, with 16 bases left in between. Germline V gene sequence: CDR1 SGDLS, CDR2 YYNGEE.

The chain uses TRBV7-2 and TRBJ1-2, with 11 bases fitting TRBD1. CDR3 size: 17 residues. Trimming cost V 5 bases and J 8 bases; bases outside gene matches: 16. The V gene's germline CDR1 is SGHTA and CDR2 FQGNSA. The CDR3 DNA follows: TGTGCCAGCAGCGAAGGACCCAATGGACAGGGGGCGGCCGGCTACACCTTC. The encoded protein is CASSEGPNGQGAAGYTF.

This clone came up once. The J gene is TRBJ2-7, the V gene TRBV4-3; 12 bases fit TRBD1. The V and J ends lost 0 bases and 3 bases, in that order; junction bases with no gene match: 6. Germline V gene lookup returns CDR1 LGHNA and CDR2 YSLEER. This CDR3 has 17 residues. The CDR3 region is CASSQDWGQGANYEQYF. CDR3 bases: TGCGCCAGCAGCCAAGATTGGGGACAGGGGGCGAACTACGAGCAGTACTTC.

This sequence joins TRBV19 and TRBJ1-6; the D is unclear. Germline lookup yields CDR1 LNHDA and CDR2 SQIVND (reference sequence). This CDR3 region has 13 residues. V lost 1 base, J lost 7 bases, and 5 bases lay in between. CDR3 residues: CASSIAGNSPLHF. CDR3 in DNA: TGTGCCAGTAGTATAGCCGGGAATTCACCCCTCCACTTT.

The rearrangement joins TRBV11-2 to TRBJ2-7; TRBD1 agrees at 10 bases. The CDR3 is 12 residues long. Germline CDR1 reads SGHAT; CDR2 reads FQNNGV. Trimming at V came to 5 bases and at J to 11 bases, leaving 6 bases not matched to a gene. This CDR3 is CASSPGTGVKYF. CDR3 in DNA: TGTGCCAGCAGCCCCGGGACAGGGGTAAAGTACTTC.

The rearrangement links TRBV4-3 to TRBJ2-5; 7 bases are shared with TRBD1. There are 14 residues in the CDR3. V lost 3 bases to trimming and J lost 2 bases; unmatched junction nucleotides: 3. Germline values: CDR1 LGHNA, CDR2 YSLEER. The CDR3 loop is CASSHLTGQETQYF. The CDR3 DNA reads TGCGCCAGCAGCCACTTGACAGGGCAAGAGACCCAGTACTTC.

V usage is TRBV28 and J usage is TRBJ1-5; 7 bases are shared with TRBD1. After removal of 7 bases from V and 6 bases from J, the junction contained 9 bases not matched to a gene. Germline V CDR1 and CDR2: MDHEN, SYDVKM. This CDR3 comprises 14 residues. CDR3 in DNA: TGTGCCAGCAACGTAATAACAGGGGTTCAGCCCCAGCATTTT. Its translation: CASNVITGVQPQHF.

The chain uses TRBV6-5 and TRBJ2-2, with D perhaps TRBD2 (6 bases). The CDR3 contains 15 residues. The germline V and J ends were trimmed by 6 bases and 1 base, with 12 bases remaining between them. Germline lookup yields CDR1 MNHEY and CDR2 SVGAGI. The CDR3 region has the DNA TGTGCCAGCAGCCAGGACTACCGGAACACCGGGGAGCTGTTTTTT. Amino acids: CASSQDYRNTGELFF.

The chain recombines TRBV2 with TRBJ1-4; weak D call: TRBD1 (5 bases). The V end lost 4 bases, the J end lost 7 bases, and 13 bases lay between the germline ends. CDR1 and CDR2 from the germline V gene are SNHLY and FYNNEI. The CDR3 is made up of 14 amino acids. The DNA of the CDR3 is TGTGCCAGCAGTGCCCTGGGGGGTGGTGAAAAACTGTTTTTT. Translated, it gives CASSALGGGEKLFF.

This clone was recorded only once. J is TRBJ2-1 and V is TRBV10-2; TRBD2 aligns across 8 bases. Germline-derived CDR1 and CDR2 are WSHSY and SAAADI. With 3 bases clipped from V and 0 bases from J, the junction kept 1 base outside the gene matches. This CDR3 spans 15 amino acids. The CDR3, as DNA: TGCGCCAGCAGTGATCGGGGGGGCTCCTACAATGAGCAGTTCTTC. Its protein is CASSDRGGSYNEQFF.

J is TRBJ2-5 and V is TRBV6-5; TRBD2 aligns across 12 bases. The CDR3 totals 16 residues. The V and J ends lost 2 bases and 3 bases, in that order; junction bases with no gene match: 4. The germline gives CDR1 MNHEY, CDR2 SVGAGI. The CDR3 sequence is CASSYPTSGSKETQYF. CDR3 in DNA: TGTGCCAGCAGTTACCCGACTAGCGGGAGTAAAGAGACCCAGTACTTC.

This chain joins TRBV28 and TRBJ1-3; a possible D gene is TRBD1 (5 bases). The CDR3 contains 16 residues. Germline V gene sequence: CDR1 MDHEN, CDR2 SYDVKM. The V end lost 4 bases, the J end lost 0 bases, and 13 bases lay between the germline ends. The CDR3 is CASSSTAFSSGNTIYF. CDR3 in DNA: TGTGCCAGCAGTTCGACAGCGTTTAGCTCTGGAAACACCATATATTTT.

The gene calls are TRBV5-6 and TRBJ2-7; TRBD1 might be the D (5 bases). Germline CDR1 SGHDT, CDR2 YYEEEE. Trimming took 4 bases from V and 9 from J, leaving 14 bases between them. The CDR3 contains 12 residues. The CDR3 spells CASSRDSFGQYF. CDR3 sequence (DNA): TGTGCCAGCAGCAGAGACAGTTTCGGGCAGTACTTC.

J is TRBJ1-1 and V is TRBV9; D gene ambiguous. V was cut by 3 bases and J by 4 bases, with 10 bases left in between. Germline V lookup: CDR1 SGDLS, CDR2 YYNGEE. This CDR3 comprises 13 residues. The CDR3 loop is CASSADFGTEAFF. CDR3 bases: TGTGCCAGCAGCGCAGACTTTGGCACTGAAGCTTTCTTT.

In its sample, this clone was seen a few times. J is TRBJ1-5 and V is TRBV6-2 or TRBV6-3; the match to TRBD1 covers 7 bases. CDR1 is MNHEY and CDR2 is SVGEGT in the germline V gene. This CDR3 is built from 16 residues. J was trimmed by 6 bases and V by 1 base; bases with no gene match: 9. The CDR3 loop reads CASSYYTGEYAQPQHF. DNA for the CDR3: TGTGCCAGCAGTTACTATACAGGGGAATACGCTCAGCCCCAGCATTTT.